This T cell receptor (beta chain) was recorded in a study of blood T cell repertoires in COVID-19. The protocol was immunoSEQ multiplex PCR, while the TCRdb copy is restricted to in-frame clones and leaves out a portion. The sample records 150,000 to 180,000 clones, around 84% being singletons. Two negative PCRs, clearance, or symptom resolution characterized the recovered Cohort 3 donors. In germline, CDR1 is SGHNT, CDR2 YYREEE (reference sequence). The CDR3 has 16 residues. V lost 3 bases, J lost 1 base, and 11 bases lay in between. The chain recombines TRBV5-4 with TRBJ1-6; tentative D call: TRBD1 (6 bases). What was sequenced was PBMCs or T cells enriched from blood (not recorded which). The origin of this receptor is a man aged 45-60 years who had recovered from COVID-19. The CDR3 protein is CASSSTGISYNSPLHF. In DNA, the CDR3 is TGTGCCAGCAGCTCCACAGGGATATCCTATAATTCACCCCTCCACTTT. Combining the CDR3 with reference TRBV5-4 and TRBJ1-6 gives the whole variable domain ETGVTQSPTHLIKTRGQQVTLRCSSQSGHNTVSWYQQALGQGPQFIFQYYREEENGRGNFPPRFSGLQFPNYSSELNVNALELDDSALYLCASSSTGISYNSPLHFGNGTRLTVT.